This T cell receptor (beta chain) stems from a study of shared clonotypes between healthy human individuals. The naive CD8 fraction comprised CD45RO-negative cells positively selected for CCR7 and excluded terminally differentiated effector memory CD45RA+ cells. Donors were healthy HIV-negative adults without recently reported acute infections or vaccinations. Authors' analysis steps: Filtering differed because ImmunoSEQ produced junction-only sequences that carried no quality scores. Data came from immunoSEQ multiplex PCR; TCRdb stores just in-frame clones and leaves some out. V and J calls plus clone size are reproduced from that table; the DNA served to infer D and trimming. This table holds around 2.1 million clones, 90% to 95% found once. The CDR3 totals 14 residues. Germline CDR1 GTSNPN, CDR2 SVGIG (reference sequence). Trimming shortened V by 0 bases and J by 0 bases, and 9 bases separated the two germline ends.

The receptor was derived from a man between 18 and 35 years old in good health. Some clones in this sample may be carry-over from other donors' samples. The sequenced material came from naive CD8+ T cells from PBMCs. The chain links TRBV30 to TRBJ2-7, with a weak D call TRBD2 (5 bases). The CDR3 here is CAWSVTGSSYEQYF. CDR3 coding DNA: TGTGCCTGGAGTGTAACGGGGAGCTCCTACGAGCAGTACTTC. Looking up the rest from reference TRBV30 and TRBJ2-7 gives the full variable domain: SQTIHQWPATLVQPVGSPLSLECTVEGTSNPNLYWYRQAAGRGLQLLFYSVGIGQISSEVPQNLSASRPQDRQFILSSKKLLLSDSGFYLCAWSVTGSSYEQYFGPGTRLTVT.